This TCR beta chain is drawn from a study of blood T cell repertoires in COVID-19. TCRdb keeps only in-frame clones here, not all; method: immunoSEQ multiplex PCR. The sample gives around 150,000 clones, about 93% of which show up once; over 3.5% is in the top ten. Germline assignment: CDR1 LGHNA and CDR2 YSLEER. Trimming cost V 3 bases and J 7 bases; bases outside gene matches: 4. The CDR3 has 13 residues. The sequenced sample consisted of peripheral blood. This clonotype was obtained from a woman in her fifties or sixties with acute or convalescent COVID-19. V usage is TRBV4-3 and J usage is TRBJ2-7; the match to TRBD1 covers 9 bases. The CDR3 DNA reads TGCGCCAGCAGCCAGAACAGGGGGCGGGAGCAGTACTTC. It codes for CASSQNRGREQYF.